This T cell receptor beta chain was profiled in a study of blood T cell repertoires in COVID-19. CDR3 length: 19 amino acids. The trim removed 0 bases at V and 1 base at J, leaving 8 bases unmatched. Germline assignment: CDR1 ENHRY and CDR2 SYGVKD. In the original processing: Reference gene primer amplification gave nucleated cell count estimates. This table comes from immunoSEQ multiplex PCR, and its TCRdb copy is limited to in-frame clones, with some not included. V and J calls and clone size are given by that table; D and trimming were obtained from the DNA. The sample yields about 200,000 clones, less than 95% seen once. Enrolment of Seattle patients took place during active infection, and they were followed longitudinally.

The chain employs TRBV10-3 and TRBJ2-5; TRBD2 matches at 13 bases. Sequencing was carried out using peripheral blood. The receptor comes from a man under 40 with COVID-19, enrolled during active disease. The CDR3 loop reads CAISESPRTSGGRQETQYF. CDR3 in DNA: TGTGCCATCAGTGAGTCCCCGAGGACTAGCGGGGGCCGCCAAGAGACCCAGTACTTC.